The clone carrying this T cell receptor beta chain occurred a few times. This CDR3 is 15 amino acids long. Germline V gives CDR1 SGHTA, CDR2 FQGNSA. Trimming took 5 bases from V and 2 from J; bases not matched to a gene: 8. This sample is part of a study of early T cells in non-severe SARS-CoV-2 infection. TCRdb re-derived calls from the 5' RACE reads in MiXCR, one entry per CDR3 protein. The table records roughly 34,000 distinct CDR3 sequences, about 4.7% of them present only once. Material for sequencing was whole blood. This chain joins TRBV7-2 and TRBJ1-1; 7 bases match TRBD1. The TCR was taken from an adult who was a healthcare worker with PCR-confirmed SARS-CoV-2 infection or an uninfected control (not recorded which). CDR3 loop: CASSGAGTVNTEAFF. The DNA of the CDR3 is TGTGCCAGCAGCGGGGCCGGGACAGTCAACACTGAAGCTTTCTTT.